This T cell receptor beta chain was captured by sequencing in a study of monozygotic twins with inflammatory bowel disease. The germline CDR1 and CDR2 sequences are SGDLS and YYNGEE. The length of the CDR3 is 16 residues. Findings of the study overall: Reduced clonotype sharing with other individuals was observed in IBD patients relative to healthy twins, especially with disease activity. Repertoire similarity did not differ between concordant and discordant twins, perhaps due to limited power.

Incorporation of UMIs carrying a 6-nucleotide sample barcode was performed by template switching. With around 16 and 10 cycles respectively, two nested PCRs were carried out on TCRalpha and TCRbeta cDNA. TCRdb processed the 5' RACE reads again and assigns one entry to each CDR3 protein, with no DNA. This repertoire comprises around 140,000 distinct CDR3 sequences; its ten largest clones make up less than 3%. Regarding this clonotype: What it binds is not known.

The sample was blood. The rearrangement joins TRBV9 to TRBJ2-1; TCRdb's D call of TRBD1 is untestable without DNA. The source of this sequence is a human donor with ulcerative colitis or Crohn's disease, or a healthy co-twin of an affected twin (not recorded which). CDR3 region: CASSLDRAGRNNEQFF.